This TCR beta chain derives from a study of T cell responses to AZD1222 COVID-19 vaccine. Study results and limitations: The study found vaccine-associated CD4 TCRs spanning spike, dominant at 160-218 and 743-854.

Remarks on this clone: The target antigen is unknown.

The ends were cut back, 3 bases at V and 0 bases at J, with 4 bases in the middle. Germline-derived CDR1 and CDR2 are SGHRS and YFSETQ. This CDR3 region has 14 residues. The assay was immunoSEQ multiplex PCR, and TCRdb's table has in-frame clones only and misses some. The table records some 150,000 clones, about 93% of them present only once. The TCR sequence derives from an adult in good health. This chain joins TRBV5-1 and TRBJ2-6; D is unclear. This specimen was peripheral blood, taken on day 0 of AZD1222 vaccination. The CDR3 loop is CASSSFSGANVLTF. The DNA for the CDR3 is TGCGCCAGCAGCTCCTTCTCTGGGGCCAACGTCCTGACTTTC.